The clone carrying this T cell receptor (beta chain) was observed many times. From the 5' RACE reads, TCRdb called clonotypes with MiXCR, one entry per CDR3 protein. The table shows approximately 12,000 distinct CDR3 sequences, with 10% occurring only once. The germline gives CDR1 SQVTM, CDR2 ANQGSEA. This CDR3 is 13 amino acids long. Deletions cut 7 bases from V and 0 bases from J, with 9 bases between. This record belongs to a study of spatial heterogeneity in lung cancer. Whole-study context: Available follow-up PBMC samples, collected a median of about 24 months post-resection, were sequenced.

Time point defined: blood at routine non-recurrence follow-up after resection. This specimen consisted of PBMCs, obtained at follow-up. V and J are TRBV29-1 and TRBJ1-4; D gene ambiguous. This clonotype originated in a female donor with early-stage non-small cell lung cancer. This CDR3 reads CSARTATNEKLFF. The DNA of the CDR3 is TGCAGCGCTCGGACGGCAACTAATGAAAAACTGTTTTTT.